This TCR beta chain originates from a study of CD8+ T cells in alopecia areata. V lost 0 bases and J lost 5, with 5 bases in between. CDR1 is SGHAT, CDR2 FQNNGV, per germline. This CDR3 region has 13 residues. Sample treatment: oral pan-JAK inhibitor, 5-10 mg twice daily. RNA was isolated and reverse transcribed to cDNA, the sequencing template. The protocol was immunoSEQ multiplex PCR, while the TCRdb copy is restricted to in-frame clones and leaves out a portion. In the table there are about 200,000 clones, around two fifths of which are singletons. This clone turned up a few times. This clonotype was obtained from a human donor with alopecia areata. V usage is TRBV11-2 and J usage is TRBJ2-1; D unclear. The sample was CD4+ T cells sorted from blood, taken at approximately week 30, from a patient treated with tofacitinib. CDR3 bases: TGTGCCAGCAGCTTAGATGAGGACAATGAGCAGTTCTTC. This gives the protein CASSLDEDNEQFF.